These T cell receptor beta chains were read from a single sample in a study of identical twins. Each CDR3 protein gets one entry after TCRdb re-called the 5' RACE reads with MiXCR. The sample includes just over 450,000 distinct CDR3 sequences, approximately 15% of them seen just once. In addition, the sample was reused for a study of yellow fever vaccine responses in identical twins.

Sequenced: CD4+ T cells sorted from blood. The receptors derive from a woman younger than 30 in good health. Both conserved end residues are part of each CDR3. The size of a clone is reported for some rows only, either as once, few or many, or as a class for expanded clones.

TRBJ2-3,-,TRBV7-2,CASSLVRTTDTQYF
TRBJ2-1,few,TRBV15,CATSRDLRWQGSFNEQFF
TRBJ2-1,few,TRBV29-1,CSALGWGAPSNEQFF
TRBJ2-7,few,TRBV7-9,CASSSAEMIYEQYF
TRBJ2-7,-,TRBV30,CAWSLRYEQYF
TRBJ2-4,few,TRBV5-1,CASSFRFGDIQYF
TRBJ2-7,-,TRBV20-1,CSAGKYEQYF
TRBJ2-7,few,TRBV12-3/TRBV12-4,CASSFSRLAGGGEQYF
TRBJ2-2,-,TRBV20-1,CSAEGGGSGELFF
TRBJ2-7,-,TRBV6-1,CASRSWDREYEQYF
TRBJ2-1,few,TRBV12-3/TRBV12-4,CASSRGINEQFF
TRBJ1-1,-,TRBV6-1,CASKGSFGRNTEAFF
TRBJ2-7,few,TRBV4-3,CASSQDITDEQYF
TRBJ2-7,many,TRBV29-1,CSVGGRARSQEPQYF
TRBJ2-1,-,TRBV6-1,CASSKRTGIIDEQFF
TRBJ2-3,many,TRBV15,CATSRDYNLAGPSTDTQYF
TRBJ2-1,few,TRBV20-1,CSATSIRGNEQFF
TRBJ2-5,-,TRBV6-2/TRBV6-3,CASSYRGTSGRARETQYF
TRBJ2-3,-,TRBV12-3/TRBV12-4,CASSRKPGLVTDTQYF
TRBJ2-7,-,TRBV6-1,CASSEYRGREFVQYF
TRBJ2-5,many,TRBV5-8,CASSLAIPGQGAETQYF
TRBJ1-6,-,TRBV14,CASSQELKGSGNSPLHF
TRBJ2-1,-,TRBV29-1,CSAFLAGRYEQFF
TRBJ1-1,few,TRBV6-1,CASRKGGAVAEAFF
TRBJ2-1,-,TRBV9,CASSVGASGGAGEQFF
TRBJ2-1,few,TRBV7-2,CASSSSGGSSYNEQFF
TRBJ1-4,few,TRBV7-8,CASSSRGAANEKLFF
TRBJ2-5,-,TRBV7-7,CASSLVQGMAQYF
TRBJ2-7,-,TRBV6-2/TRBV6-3,CASSALLAGSSYEQYF
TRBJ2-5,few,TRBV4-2,CASSQVDSGTSQETQYF
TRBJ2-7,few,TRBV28,CASSISGTIYPHEQYF
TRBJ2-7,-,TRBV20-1,CSARGAYGYEQYF
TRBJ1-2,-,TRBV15,CATSRDLKHTEEGYTF
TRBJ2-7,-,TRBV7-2,CASSLGTSQTYEQYF
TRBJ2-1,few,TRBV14,CASSSPRPGTRNEQFF
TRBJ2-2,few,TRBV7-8,CASSPTGQYTGELFF
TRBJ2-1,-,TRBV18,CASSPLAGGYYNEQFF
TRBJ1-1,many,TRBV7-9,CASSLSGDTEAFF
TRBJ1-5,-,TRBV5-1,CASSLAGTDNQPQHF
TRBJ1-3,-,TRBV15,CATSRMGQTGNTIYF